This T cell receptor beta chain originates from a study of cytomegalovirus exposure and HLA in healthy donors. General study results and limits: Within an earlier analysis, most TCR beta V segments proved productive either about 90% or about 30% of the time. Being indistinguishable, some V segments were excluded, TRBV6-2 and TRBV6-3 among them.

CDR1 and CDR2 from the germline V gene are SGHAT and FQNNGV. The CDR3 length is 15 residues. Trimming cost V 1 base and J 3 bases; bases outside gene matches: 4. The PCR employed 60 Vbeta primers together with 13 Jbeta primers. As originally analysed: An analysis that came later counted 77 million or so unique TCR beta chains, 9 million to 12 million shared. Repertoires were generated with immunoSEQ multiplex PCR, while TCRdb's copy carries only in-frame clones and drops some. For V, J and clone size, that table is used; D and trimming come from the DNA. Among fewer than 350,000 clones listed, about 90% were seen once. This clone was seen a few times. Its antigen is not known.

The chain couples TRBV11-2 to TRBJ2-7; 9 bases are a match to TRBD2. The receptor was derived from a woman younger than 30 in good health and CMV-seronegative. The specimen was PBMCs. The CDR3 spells CASSLGGGANYEQYF. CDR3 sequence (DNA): TGTGCCAGCAGCTTAGGCGGGGGGGCCAACTACGAGCAGTACTTC. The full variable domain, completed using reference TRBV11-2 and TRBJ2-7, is EAGVAQSPRYKIIEKRQSVAFWCNPISGHATLYWYQQILGQGPKLLIQFQNNGVVDDSQLPKDRFSAERLKGVDSTLKIQPAKLEDSAVYLCASSLGGGANYEQYFGPGTRLTVT.